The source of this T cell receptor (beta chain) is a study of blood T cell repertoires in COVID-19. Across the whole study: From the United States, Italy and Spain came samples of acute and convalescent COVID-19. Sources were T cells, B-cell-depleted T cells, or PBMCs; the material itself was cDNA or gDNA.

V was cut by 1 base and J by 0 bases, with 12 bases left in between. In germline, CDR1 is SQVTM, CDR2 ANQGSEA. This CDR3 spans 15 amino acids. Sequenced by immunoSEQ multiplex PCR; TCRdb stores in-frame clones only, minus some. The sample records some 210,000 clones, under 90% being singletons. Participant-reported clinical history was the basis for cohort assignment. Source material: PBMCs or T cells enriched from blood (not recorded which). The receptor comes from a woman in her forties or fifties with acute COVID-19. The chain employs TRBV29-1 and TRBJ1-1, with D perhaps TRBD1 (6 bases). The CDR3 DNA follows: TGCAGCGTTGAAGCTCTGGACAGACTGAACACTGAAGCTTTCTTT. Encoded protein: CSVEALDRLNTEAFF.